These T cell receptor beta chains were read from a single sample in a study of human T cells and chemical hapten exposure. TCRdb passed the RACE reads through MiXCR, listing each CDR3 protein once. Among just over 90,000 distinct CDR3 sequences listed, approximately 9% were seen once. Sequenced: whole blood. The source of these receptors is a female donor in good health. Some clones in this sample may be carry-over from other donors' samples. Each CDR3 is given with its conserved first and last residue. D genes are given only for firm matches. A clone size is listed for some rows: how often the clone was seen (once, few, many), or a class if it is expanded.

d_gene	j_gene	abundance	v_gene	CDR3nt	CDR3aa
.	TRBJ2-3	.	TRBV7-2	TGTGCCAGCAGCTTAGGAGTTCCAGATACGCAGTATTTT	CASSLGVPDTQYF
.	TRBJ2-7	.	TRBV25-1	TGTGCCAGCAGTGGCGTCGGGACAACAAGCTCCTACGAGCAGTACTTC	CASSGVGTTSSYEQYF
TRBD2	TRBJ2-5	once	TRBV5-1	TGCGCCAACAGCTTGGGACTAGCGGAGGTGGAGACCCAGTACTTC	CANSLGLAEVETQYF
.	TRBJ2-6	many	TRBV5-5	TGTGCCAGCAGCTTGGGGGCCCCTGGGGCCAACGTCCTGACTTTC	CASSLGAPGANVLTF
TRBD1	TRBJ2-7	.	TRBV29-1	TGCAGCGTCTTTCAACGTACAGGGGGCAGGTACGAGCAGTACTTC	CSVFQRTGGRYEQYF
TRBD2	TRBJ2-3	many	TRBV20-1	TGCAGTGCTAGTTCCAGCGGGAGGACAGATACGCAGTATTTT	CSASSSGRTDTQYF
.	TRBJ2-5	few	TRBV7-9	TGTGCCAGCAGCCCTGAGACAGTTAAAGAGACCCAGTACTTC	CASSPETVKETQYF
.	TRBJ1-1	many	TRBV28	TGTGCCAGCAGTTTCCCGACAGTGATGAACACTGAAGCTTTCTTT	CASSFPTVMNTEAFF
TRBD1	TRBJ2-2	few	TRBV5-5	TGTGCCAGCAGCTCCTCCCGGGACAGGAACACCGGGGAGCTGTTTTTT	CASSSSRDRNTGELFF
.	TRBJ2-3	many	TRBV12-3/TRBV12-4	TGTGCCAGCAGATCTTACCGTTCGGGCAGGGTCACAGATACGCAGTATTTT	CASRSYRSGRVTDTQYF
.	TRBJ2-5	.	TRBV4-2	TGTGCCAGCAGCTTAACATCAGGGTCCCAAGAGACCCAGTACTTC	CASSLTSGSQETQYF
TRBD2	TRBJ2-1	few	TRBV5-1	TGCGCCAGCAGCAGTAGCGGGCCCTACAATGAGCAGTTCTTC	CASSSSGPYNEQFF
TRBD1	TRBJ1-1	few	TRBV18	TGTGCCAGCTCACCAGACAGGGACTCGACTTTCTTT	CASSPDRDSTFF
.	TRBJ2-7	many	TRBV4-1	TGCGCCAGCAGCCAAGATCCCGGGACCCGATCCGAGCAGTACTTC	CASSQDPGTRSEQYF
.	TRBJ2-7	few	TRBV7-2	TGTGCCAGCAGCTTAGCAGACAGGGAGGCCGAGCAGTACTTC	CASSLADREAEQYF
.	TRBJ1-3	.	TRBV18	TGTGCCAGCTCGCCTGACAGCTCTGGAAACACCATATATTTT	CASSPDSSGNTIYF
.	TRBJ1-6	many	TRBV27	TGTGCCAGCAGTTTAAGGAGGAATTCACCCCTCCACTTT	CASSLRRNSPLHF
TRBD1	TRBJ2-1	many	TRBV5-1	TGCGCCAGCAGCGCCGGGACAGGGAATATCAATGAGCAGTTCTTC	CASSAGTGNINEQFF
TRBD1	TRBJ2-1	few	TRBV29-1	TGCAGCGTTGAAGGGGGACAGGGATCCATCAATGAGCAGTTCTTC	CSVEGGQGSINEQFF
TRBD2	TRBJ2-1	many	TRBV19	TGTGCCAGTAGTTCGCTAGCGGGAGGCTACAATGAGCAGTTCTTC	CASSSLAGGYNEQFF
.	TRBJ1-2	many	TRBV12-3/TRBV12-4	TGTGCCAGCAGCACCGGGACTCATGGCTACACCTTC	CASSTGTHGYTF
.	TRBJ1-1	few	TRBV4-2	TGTGCCAGCAGCCAAGCAGCGGAGAACACTGAAGCTTTCTTT	CASSQAAENTEAFF
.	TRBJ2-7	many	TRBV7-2	TGTGCCAGCAGCCCAGGGGTTCTCCTCTCCTACGAGCAGTACTTC	CASSPGVLLSYEQYF
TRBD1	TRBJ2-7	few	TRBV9	TGTGCCAGCAGCGTAGCTGGGACAGGGTCGTACGAGCAGTACTTC	CASSVAGTGSYEQYF
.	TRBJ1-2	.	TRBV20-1	TGCAGTGCTCGGGCCGGGACGGAATATGGCTACACCTTC	CSARAGTEYGYTF
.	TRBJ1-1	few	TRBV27	TGTGCCAGCAGTTCTCTGAACAGGGCTTCTGAAGCTTTCTTT	CASSSLNRASEAFF
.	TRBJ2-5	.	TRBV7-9	TGTGCCAGCAGCTTAGGTGGGGTATACCAAGAGACCCAGTACTTC	CASSLGGVYQETQYF
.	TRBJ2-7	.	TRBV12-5	TGTGCTAGTGGTTTGGGGAGCTACGAGCAGTACTTC	CASGLGSYEQYF
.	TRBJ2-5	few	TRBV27	TGTGCCAGCAGTTTAATGGCCGGAGAGACCCAGTACTTC	CASSLMAGETQYF
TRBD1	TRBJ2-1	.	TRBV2	TGTCCCAGCATCAGGGACAGGAACTACAATGAGCAGTTCTTC	CPSIRDRNYNEQFF
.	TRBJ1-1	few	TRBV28	TGTGCCAGCGTTCCCCCCGCGCGTCCTGAAGCTTTCTTT	CASVPPARPEAFF
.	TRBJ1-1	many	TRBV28	TGTGCCAGCAGTTCCCGTGGACAGCCGAACACTGAAGCTTTCTTT	CASSSRGQPNTEAFF
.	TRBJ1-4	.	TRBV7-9	TGTGCCAGCAGCTCAGGACAGCCTAATGAAAAACTGTTTTTT	CASSSGQPNEKLFF
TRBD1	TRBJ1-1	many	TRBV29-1	TGCAGCGTTCAAGGACAGGGGGGGCTAGGGACTGAAGCTTTCTTT	CSVQGQGGLGTEAFF
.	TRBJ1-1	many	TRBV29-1	TGCAGCGTTCCCGTGGGCACTGAAGCTTTCTTT	CSVPVGTEAFF
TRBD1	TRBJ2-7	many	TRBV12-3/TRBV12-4	TGTGCCAGCAGTTCGCCGGGACAGGTGAATCACGAGCAGTACTTC	CASSSPGQVNHEQYF
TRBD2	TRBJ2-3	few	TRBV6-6	TGTGCCAGCAGATTCTCGTCACTAGCGGGCCGCACAGATACGCAGTATTTT	CASRFSSLAGRTDTQYF
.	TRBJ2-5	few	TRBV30	TGTGCCTGGAGTGCGTACCCCTTTCAGGGAGAGACCCAGTACTTC	CAWSAYPFQGETQYF
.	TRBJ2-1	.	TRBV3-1	TGTGCCAGCAGCCAAGAAGGGCGGAATGAGCAGTTCTTC	CASSQEGRNEQFF
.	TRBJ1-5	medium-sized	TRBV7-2	TGTGCCAGCAGCTTAGTGGCCGGGTTCAGCAATCAGCCCCAGCATTTT	CASSLVAGFSNQPQHF
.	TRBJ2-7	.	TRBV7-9	TGTGCCAGCAGCCGAGGGATTTTCGACTACGAGCAGTACTTC	CASSRGIFDYEQYF
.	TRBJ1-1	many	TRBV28	TGTGCCAGCAGTTTCGATCGAGGGGGGATAGTTATGAACACTGAAGCTTTCTTT	CASSFDRGGIVMNTEAFF
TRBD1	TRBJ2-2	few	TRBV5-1	TGCGCCAGCAGCTTGGATGTCGTGACAGGGGGCGACGGGAGAGCCGGCGGGGAGCTGTTTTTT	CASSLDVVTGGDGRAGGELFF
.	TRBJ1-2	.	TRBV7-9	TGTGCCAGCAGCCCGGGGGCCCTTGGCTACACCTTC	CASSPGALGYTF
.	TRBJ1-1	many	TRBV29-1	TGCAGCGTTGAAGTGGACGGCTTGAACACTGAAGCTTTCTTT	CSVEVDGLNTEAFF
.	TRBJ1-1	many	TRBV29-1	TGCAGCGTTGCAATGAAAACTGAAGCTTTCTTT	CSVAMKTEAFF
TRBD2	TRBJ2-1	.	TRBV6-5	TGTGCCAGCAGTTACTATCAGGGCCTAGCGGGAGTGGGCAATGAGCAGTTCTTC	CASSYYQGLAGVGNEQFF
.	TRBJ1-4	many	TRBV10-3	TGTGCCATCAGTACGGCCCTTAATGAAAAACTGTTTTTT	CAISTALNEKLFF
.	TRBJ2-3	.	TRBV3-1	TGTGCCAGCAGCCAAGAGGAGCGGGACAAAAGAGCAGATACGCAGTATTTT	CASSQEERDKRADTQYF
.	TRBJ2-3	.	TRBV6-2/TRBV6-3	TGTGCCAGCAGTTACTCGACGAGAGATACGCAGTATTTT	CASSYSTRDTQYF
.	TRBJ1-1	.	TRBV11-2	TGTGCCAGCAGGCAGGGGTCTGAAGCTTTCTTT	CASRQGSEAFF
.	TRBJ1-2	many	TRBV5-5	TGTGCCAGGGTTCCCCGGGGGCGATATGGCTACACCTTC	CARVPRGRYGYTF
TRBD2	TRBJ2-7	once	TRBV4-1	TGCGCCAGCAGCCAAGGGTATAGCGGGAGGGCCTACGAGCAGTACTTC	CASSQGYSGRAYEQYF
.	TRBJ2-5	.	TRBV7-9	TGTGCCAGCAGCTTAGCGCGCGGGGCAGAAGAGACCCAGTACTTC	CASSLARGAEETQYF
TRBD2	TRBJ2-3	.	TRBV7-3	TGTGCCAGCAGCTTAAGAGACCGCGGGAGGGTATCAGATACGCAGTATTTT	CASSLRDRGRVSDTQYF